This TCR beta chain was recorded in a study of shared clonotypes between healthy human individuals. Background on the study: Per-donor plates numbered three CD4 naive, three CD4 memory, two CD8 naive and one CD8 memory. Study-level results: Sharing across several donors was seen in 4% to 6.5% of naive CD4 clonotypes. An expected dependence of interdonor clonotype sharing on sequencing depth was noted.

Comments on this clone: Its specificity is not known.

This table comes from immunoSEQ multiplex PCR, and its TCRdb copy is limited to in-frame clones, with some not included. The sample lists over a million clones, about 80% occurring once. Germline V CDR1 and CDR2: SEHNR, FQNEAQ (reference sequence). The length of the CDR3 is 14 residues. V was pared by 1 base and J by 7 bases, with 14 bases between. The TCR comes from a man aged 18 to 29 in good health. Some clones in this sample may be carry-over from other donors' samples. The V gene is TRBV7-9, the J gene TRBJ2-7; D possibly matches TRBD1 or TRBD2 (6 bases each). Sequences were obtained from memory CD4+ T cells from PBMCs. The subset here: CD45RA-negative fraction. CDR3 nucleotide sequence: TGTGCCAGCAGCTTAGTGGGGGGCGAAGGGGAGCAGTACTTC. Protein sequence: CASSLVGGEGEQYF.